The T cell receptor beta chain described here comes from a study of breast tumors, draining lymph nodes, adjacent tissues. Study-level findings and limits: Luminal-like breast cancer showed significantly greater tumor-nontumor repertoire similarity than basal-like breast cancer did. Data only fit, rather than demonstrated, lymph node origin of most tumor T cells. Data fit most tumor T cells coming from lymph node, expanding in tumor. Tumors had less TCR diversity than lymph nodes, more than nontumor tissue.

MiXCR, applied by TCRdb to the multiplex PCR reads, yields one record per CDR3 protein. The sample holds some 170,000 distinct CDR3 sequences, roughly 35% seen once. The CDR3 loop spans 15 amino acids. Germline V lookup: CDR1 SGHRS, CDR2 YFSETQ. V was pared by 0 bases and J by 4 bases, with 14 bases between. This clonotype was seen many times. Its antigen is unknown. The lymph nodes were axillary draining lymph nodes from breast cancer patients. V usage is TRBV5-1 and J usage is TRBJ2-7; tentatively, D is TRBD2 (6 bases). The receptor was derived from a female donor with breast cancer. Some clones in this sample may be carry-over from other donors' samples. Source material: axillary lymph node tissue. CDR3 coding DNA: TGCGCCAGCAGCTTGGGGGGCGGAGGGGTGTACGAGCAGTACTTC. Translating it yields CASSLGGGGVYEQYF.